This is a list of T cell receptor beta chains from one sample in a study of cytomegalovirus exposure and HLA in healthy donors. Sequencing was performed with immunoSEQ multiplex PCR; in TCRdb, only in-frame clones are kept and a portion is missing. In the table there are about 62,000 clones, 65% to 75% of which are singletons. Sequencing was performed on PBMCs. Receptors were obtained from a woman aged 25 to 39 in good health and CMV-seronegative. Both conserved end residues are part of each CDR3. Fields, in order: clone size, V gene, D gene, J gene, CDR3 protein, CDR3 DNA. A D gene is named only where the DNA matches it firmly. A clone size is listed for some rows: how often the clone was seen (once, few, many), or a class if it is expanded.

>.|TRBV7-2|.|TRBJ1-2
CASSLVLNRAGEGYTF
TGTGCCAGCAGCTTAGTACTGAACAGGGCCGGGGAAGGCTACACCTTC
>once|TRBV30|.|TRBJ2-7
CAHGGKNSYEQYF
TGTGCCCATGGGGGCAAGAATTCCTACGAGCAGTACTTC
>.|TRBV19|.|TRBJ1-5
CASTPLTDSQPQHF
TGTGCCAGTACCCCGTTAACAGACAGCCAGCCCCAGCATTTT
>.|TRBV18|TRBD2|TRBJ2-3
CASSPYGRGTDTQYF
TGTGCCAGCTCACCATACGGGAGGGGCACAGATACGCAGTATTTT
>once|TRBV7-9|TRBD1|TRBJ1-1
CASSYRGRGDTEAFF
TGTGCCAGCAGCTACAGGGGGCGAGGGGACACTGAAGCTTTCTTT
>.|TRBV7-9|.|TRBJ1-3
CASSLEGDTIYF
TGTGCCAGCAGCTTAGAGGGAGACACCATATATTTT
>.|TRBV12-5|TRBD2|TRBJ2-5
CASGSRLAETQYF
TGTGCTAGTGGTTCACGACTAGCAGAGACCCAGTACTTC
>.|TRBV25-1|TRBD2|TRBJ2-3
CASSELGGNTDTQYF
TGTGCCAGCAGTGAACTCGGGGGGAACACAGATACGCAGTATTTT
>.|TRBV6-5|.|TRBJ2-2
CATRGGRNTGELFF
TGTGCCACCAGGGGGGGGAGGAACACCGGGGAGCTGTTTTTT
>.|TRBV5-1|.|TRBJ2-5
CASSLDKETQYF
TGCGCCAGCAGCTTGGACAAAGAGACCCAGTACTTC
>.|TRBV10-2|TRBD2|TRBJ2-1
CASSRTSGSDLNEQFF
TGCGCCAGCAGTCGGACTAGCGGGAGTGATTTGAATGAGCAGTTCTTC
>once|TRBV10-2|TRBD2|TRBJ2-1
CASRVAGYNEQFF
TGCGCCAGCAGGGTAGCGGGGTACAATGAGCAGTTCTTC
>few|TRBV5-4|.|TRBJ1-2
CASSPRKNYGYTF
TGTGCCAGCAGCCCGAGAAAGAACTATGGCTACACCTTC
>.|TRBV28|.|TRBJ1-5
CASSLPRRDQPQHF
TGTGCCAGCAGTTTGCCTAGGAGGGATCAGCCCCAGCATTTT
>.|TRBV9|.|TRBJ1-3
CASSVGSLRSGNTIYF
TGTGCCAGCAGCGTAGGGAGTCTGCGCTCTGGAAACACCATATATTTT
>.|TRBV27|TRBD1|TRBJ1-1
CASSLQGTGPEAFF
TGTGCCAGCAGCCTTCAAGGGACAGGGCCTGAAGCTTTCTTT
>.|TRBV7-9|TRBD1|TRBJ1-3
CASSLDRGTGQGNTIYF
TGTGCCAGCAGCTTAGACCGCGGGACAGGGCAAGGAAACACCATATATTTT
>.|TRBV4-3|TRBD1|TRBJ1-3
CASSQGLTGTGRDTIYF
TGCGCCAGCAGCCAGGGCCTTACCGGGACAGGGAGGGACACCATATATTTT
>.|TRBV4-1|TRBD2|TRBJ2-2
CASSHTSGRAWAGELFF
TGCGCCAGCAGCCACACTAGCGGGAGGGCCTGGGCCGGGGAGCTGTTTTTT
>.|TRBV28|TRBD2|TRBJ2-7
CASSPARPAGGIGEQYF
TGTGCCAGCAGTCCAGCCCGCCCCGCGGGAGGAATAGGAGAGCAGTACTTC
>once|TRBV7-2|.|TRBJ1-2
CASSLEPGLIHGYTF
TGTGCCAGCAGCTTAGAGCCAGGGTTGATCCATGGCTACACCTTC
>.|TRBV28|TRBD1|TRBJ2-3
CASRIGQGLYTDTQYF
TGTGCCAGCAGAATCGGACAGGGATTATACACAGATACGCAGTATTTT
>few|TRBV11-2|TRBD2|TRBJ2-2
CASSTGGLAGGSGELFF
TGTGCCAGCAGCACGGGTGGACTAGCGGGAGGGTCCGGGGAGCTGTTTTTT
>.|TRBV2|TRBD1|TRBJ2-7
CASSESQGQPTRLYEQYF
TGTGCCAGCAGTGAAAGCCAGGGACAGCCAACCCGACTCTACGAGCAGTACTTC
>.|TRBV13|.|TRBJ2-2
CASSLGAGNTGELFF
TGTGCCAGCAGCTTGGGGGCAGGGAACACCGGGGAGCTGTTTTTT
>.|TRBV7-2|.|TRBJ2-5
CASSPGMSVVETQHF
TGTGCCAGCAGCCCCGGCATGAGCGTAGTAGAGACCCAGCACTTC
>.|TRBV11-2|.|TRBJ1-1
CASSLREGGLNTEAFF
TGTGCCAGCAGCCTAAGGGAGGGGGGGCTGAACACTGAAGCTTTCTTT
>.|TRBV29-1|.|TRBJ2-1
CSVFSSYNEQFF
TGCAGCGTTTTTAGCTCCTACAATGAGCAGTTCTTC
>.|TRBV10-3|.|TRBJ2-7
CAISESTLRGAYEQYF
TGTGCCATCAGTGAGTCGACTCTTCGCGGAGCCTACGAGCAGTACTTC
>once|TRBV30|TRBD1|TRBJ1-4
CAWSPDRTGRNEKLFF
TGTGCCTGGAGCCCCGATCGGACAGGGAGGAATGAAAAACTGTTTTTT
>.|TRBV4-1|.|TRBJ2-7
CASSQDDGVIYEQYF
TGCGCCAGCAGCCAAGATGACGGGGTAATCTACGAGCAGTACTTC
>.|TRBV9|TRBD2|TRBJ2-3
CASSPGLAGGGDTQYF
TGTGCCAGCAGCCCGGGACTAGCGGGAGGTGGAGATACGCAGTATTTT
>.|TRBV4-1|.|TRBJ2-7
CASSGRTVGYEQYF
TGCGCCAGCAGCGGGCGGACAGTGGGCTACGAGCAGTACTTC
>.|TRBV6-5|.|TRBJ1-6
CASNPTLYGSPLHF
TGTGCCAGCAACCCGACATTATATGGATCACCCCTCCACTTT
>once|TRBV2|.|TRBJ2-1
CASREVNYNEQFF
TGTGCCAGCAGGGAGGTGAACTACAATGAGCAGTTCTTC
>.|TRBV5-6|TRBD2|TRBJ2-2
CASSLGRAGELFF
TGTGCCAGCAGCTTAGGGAGGGCCGGGGAGCTGTTTTTT
>.|TRBV29-1|TRBD1|TRBJ2-2
CSAGTGSTGELFF
TGCAGCGCAGGGACAGGGTCTACCGGGGAGCTGTTTTTT
>few|TRBV18|TRBD2|TRBJ2-1
CASSPGTSFDNEQFF
TGTGCCAGCTCACCCGGGACTAGCTTTGACAATGAGCAGTTCTTC
>.|TRBV19|.|TRBJ1-5
CASSKGRAMPQHF
TGTGCCAGTAGTAAGGGCAGGGCGATGCCCCAGCATTTT
>few|TRBV25-1|TRBD2|TRBJ2-5
CASSEPSGGGETQYF
TGTGCCAGCAGTGAGCCCAGCGGGGGCGGAGAGACCCAGTACTTC
>few|TRBV18|.|TRBJ2-5
CASSAQGIGETQYF
TGTGCCAGCTCAGCTCAGGGTATTGGGGAGACCCAGTACTTC
>.|TRBV7-8|.|TRBJ2-5
CASSRDRGETQYF
TGTGCCAGCAGCCGCGACAGAGGAGAGACCCAGTACTTC